This T cell receptor beta chain was documented in a study of T cells in Graves' hyperthyroidism and ophthalmopathy. Study at large: Initial diagnosis, before any treatment, was when peripheral blood was collected.

The germline V and J ends were trimmed by 5 bases and 0 bases, with 15 bases remaining between them. The germline V gene encodes CDR1 SGHNT and CDR2 YENEEA. CDR3 length equals 16 residues. RNA transcripts served as the template for amplifying TCR beta CDR3 regions. The HTBI primer set served for first-round RT-PCR of the TCR CDR3. TCRdb itself ran the multiplex PCR reads through MiXCR, one entry per CDR3 protein. The data show 500,000 to 650,000 distinct CDR3 sequences, 13% to 15% seen once. This clonotype was seen repeatedly, ten times or more. Sequenced sample: blood. The chain links TRBV11-3 to TRBJ2-3; tentative D call: TRBD1 (6 bases). This receptor was identified in a woman aged 50 to 60 with Graves' ophthalmopathy. The CDR3 bases are TGTGCCAGCAGCACGGGACACCGACTAAGCACAGATACGCAGTATTTT. This codes for CASSTGHRLSTDTQYF.